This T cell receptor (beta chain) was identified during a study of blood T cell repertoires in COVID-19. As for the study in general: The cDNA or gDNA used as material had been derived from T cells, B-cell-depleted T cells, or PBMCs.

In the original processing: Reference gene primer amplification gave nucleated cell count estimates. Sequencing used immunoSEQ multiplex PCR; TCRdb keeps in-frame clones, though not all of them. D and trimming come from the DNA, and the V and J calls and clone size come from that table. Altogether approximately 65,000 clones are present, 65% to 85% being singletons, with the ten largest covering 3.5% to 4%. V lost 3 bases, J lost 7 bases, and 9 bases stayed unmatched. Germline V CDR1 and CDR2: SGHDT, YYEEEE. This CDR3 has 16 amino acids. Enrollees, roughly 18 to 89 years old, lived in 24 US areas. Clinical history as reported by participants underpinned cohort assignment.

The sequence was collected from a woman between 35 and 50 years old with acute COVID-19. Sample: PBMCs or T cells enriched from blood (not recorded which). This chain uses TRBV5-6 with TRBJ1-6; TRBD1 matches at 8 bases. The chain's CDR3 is CASSYGQGLSNSPLHF. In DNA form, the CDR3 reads TGTGCCAGCAGCTACGGACAGGGCTTGTCGAATTCACCCCTCCACTTT.